This T cell receptor (beta chain) was captured in a study of blood T cell repertoires in COVID-19. At the level of the study: Whether acute or convalescent, the COVID-19 samples came from the United States, Italy and Spain. The analysed material was cDNA or gDNA that came from T cells, B-cell-depleted T cells, or PBMCs.

A single count supports this clone. In the study's own analysis: How many nucleated cells were present was estimated from reference gene primer amplification. Profiling relied on immunoSEQ multiplex PCR, and the TCRdb table lists in-frame clones only, not all of them. V, J and clone size are those of that table, while D and trimming were read from the DNA. The sample contains 75,000 or so clones, roughly 90% of which appear only once. Germline V gene lookup returns CDR1 KGHSH and CDR2 LQKENI. The CDR3 runs to 15 residues. V lost 3 bases to trimming and J lost 4 bases, with 13 bases between them. Sequenced material: peripheral blood. The chain employs TRBV18 and TRBJ2-1, with D possibly matching TRBD1 (5 bases). This TCR was recovered from a man in his forties or fifties with acute or convalescent COVID-19. In DNA form, the CDR3 reads TGTGCCAGCTCACCGGCGGCAGGGTTGTACAATGAGCAGTTCTTC. It codes for CASSPAAGLYNEQFF.